This T cell receptor (beta chain) was identified during a study of early T cells in non-severe SARS-CoV-2 infection. In the case of this clonotype: Its antigen is unidentified.

TCRdb passed the 5' RACE reads through MiXCR, listing each CDR3 protein once. Here the sample spans fewer than 85,000 distinct CDR3 sequences, roughly 16% being singletons. Regarding the study as a whole: VDJdb matching, biased toward anti-spike CD8 responses, missed private and CD4 specificities.

The source material was whole blood. This clonotype originated in an adult who was a healthcare worker with PCR-confirmed SARS-CoV-2 infection or an uninfected control (not recorded which).

DNA of the CDR3: TGTGCCATCAGTGAGCTCGATGAGCAGTTCTTC. This translates into CAISELDEQFF. The V and J genes are TRBV10-3 and TRBJ2-1; D gene ambiguous. The V end was cut by 2 bases, the J end by 8 bases, with 4 bases between. Germline values: CDR1 ENHRY, CDR2 SYGVKD. The CDR3 runs to 11 residues.